This T cell receptor (beta chain) derives from a study of blood T cells in healthy people across ages. Peripheral blood was drawn, ten milliliters per donor. V was cut by 4 bases and J by 6 bases, with 15 bases left in between. The germline CDR1 and CDR2 sequences are KGHDR and SFDVKD. This CDR3 region has 15 residues. Through a sample-barcoded 5' primer and a J-beta primer mix, a second PCR was run for roughly 6 to 12 cycles. TCRdb itself ran the 5' RACE reads through MiXCR, one entry per CDR3 protein. Of more than 1.4 million distinct CDR3 sequences in the sample, 40% to 50% were seen once. This clonotype was seen more than once but under ten times.

The chain couples TRBV24-1 to TRBJ2-1, with D unresolved. The TCR comes from a woman aged 18-29 years in good health. Specimen: blood. CDR3 DNA sequence: TGTGCCACCAGTGACCCGGTTGGGATTGGCAATGAGCAGTTCTTC. Translated, it gives CATSDPVGIGNEQFF.